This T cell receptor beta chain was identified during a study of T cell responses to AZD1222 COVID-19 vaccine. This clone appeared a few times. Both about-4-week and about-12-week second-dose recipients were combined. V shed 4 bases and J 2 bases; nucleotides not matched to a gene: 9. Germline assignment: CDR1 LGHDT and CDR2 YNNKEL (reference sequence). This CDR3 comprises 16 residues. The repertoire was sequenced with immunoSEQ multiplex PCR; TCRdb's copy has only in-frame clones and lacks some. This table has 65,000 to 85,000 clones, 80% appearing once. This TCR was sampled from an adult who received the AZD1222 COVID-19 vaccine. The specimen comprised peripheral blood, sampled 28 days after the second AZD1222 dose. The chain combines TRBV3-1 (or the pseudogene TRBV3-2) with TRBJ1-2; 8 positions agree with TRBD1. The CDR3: CASSRRGQVVNYGYTF. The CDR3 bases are TGTGCCAGCAGCCGACGGGGACAGGTTGTAAACTATGGCTACACCTTC.